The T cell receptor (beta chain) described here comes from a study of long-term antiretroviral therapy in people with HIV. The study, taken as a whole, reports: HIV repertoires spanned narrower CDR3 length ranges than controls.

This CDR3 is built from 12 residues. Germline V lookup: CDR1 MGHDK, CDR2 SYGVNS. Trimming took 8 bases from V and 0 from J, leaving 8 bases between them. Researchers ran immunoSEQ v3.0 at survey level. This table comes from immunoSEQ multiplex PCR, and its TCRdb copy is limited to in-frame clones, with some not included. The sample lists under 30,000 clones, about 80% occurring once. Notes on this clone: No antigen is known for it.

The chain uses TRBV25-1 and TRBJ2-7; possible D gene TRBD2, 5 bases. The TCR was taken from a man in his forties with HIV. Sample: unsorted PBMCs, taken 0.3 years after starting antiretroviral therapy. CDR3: CASGSLSYEQYF. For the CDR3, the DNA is TGTGCCAGCGGGAGCCTCTCCTACGAGCAGTACTTC.